These 10 T cell receptor beta chains were sequenced from one sample in a study of CD8 T cells in ankylosing spondylitis. TCRdb used MiXCR to reprocess the 5' RACE reads, holding one entry per CDR3 protein. The sample consists of 250,000 to 350,000 distinct CDR3 sequences, more than 20% of them appearing once. The sequencing sample was made of blood, either unsorted or a sorted T cell fraction (not recorded which). These receptors were collected from a female donor with ankylosing spondylitis or in good health (not recorded which).

This clonotype was detected many times. J is TRBJ1-2 and V is TRBV12-3 or TRBV12-4; D unclear. V shed 5 bases and J shed 8 bases, with 9 bases lying between them. The CDR3 covers 11 residues. In DNA, the CDR3 is TGTGCCAGCAGTCCCACCATGGGCTACACCTTC. Translated, it gives CASSPTMGYTF.

This chain links TRBV7-2 with TRBJ2-5, with 7 bases identical to TRBD1. The CDR3 length is 14 residues. J lost 3 bases, V lost 4 bases, and 5 bases had no gene match. Germline CDR1 reads SGHTA; CDR2 reads FQGNSA. The CDR3 loop reads CASSSRQGKETQYF. CDR3 nucleotides: TGTGCCAGCAGCTCAAGACAGGGTAAAGAGACCCAGTACTTC.

This clonotype has at least ten counts. The rearrangement links TRBV20-1 to TRBJ2-1; 10 bases agree with TRBD2. The CDR3 totals 16 residues. The ends lost 2 bases at V and 2 bases at J; junction bases unmatched: 6. CDR1 is DFQATT, CDR2 SNEGSKA, per germline (reference sequence). CDR3 coding DNA: TGCAGTGCTAGACCGCCAGCGGGAGGGCCCTACAATGAGCAGTTCTTC. It is translated as CSARPPAGGPYNEQFF.

V is TRBV7-9 and J is TRBJ2-3; maybe TRBD1 (6 bases). From germline, CDR1 is SEHNR and CDR2 FQNEAQ (reference sequence). Trimming cost V 6 bases and J 2 bases, with 15 bases left between them. CDR3 size: 15 residues. CDR3 coding DNA: TGTGCCAGCAGATCCCAGGACAGATTCACAGATACGCAGTATTTT. It specifies CASRSQDRFTDTQYF.

The V call is TRBV18, the J call TRBJ2-7; D is ambiguous. This CDR3 has 13 amino acids. V gave up 1 base and J gave up 5 bases, with 9 bases separating them. The germline CDR1 and CDR2 sequences are KGHSH and LQKENI. The CDR3 coding sequence is TGTGCCAGCTCACCACGGGATATTAACGAGCAGTACTTC. Its translation: CASSPRDINEQYF.

J is TRBJ2-1 and V is TRBV7-2, with 7 bases lining up with TRBD2. CDR1 is SGHTA, CDR2 FQGNSA, per germline. This CDR3 contains 13 residues. J gave up 9 bases and V 5 bases, and 7 bases lay outside the gene matches. The CDR3 DNA reads TGTGCCAGCAGCACAAGGACTAGTGGTGAGCAGTTCTTC. Protein sequence: CASSTRTSGEQFF.

The CDR3 region has the DNA TGCGCCAGCAGCTCTGACGGTGGCAGCAATCAGCCCCAGCATTTT. This encodes CASSSDGGSNQPQHF. This chain uses TRBV5-1 with TRBJ1-5, with D uncertain. V gave up 3 bases and J gave up 1 base, with 11 bases separating them. This CDR3 contains 15 residues. Germline V gene lookup returns CDR1 SGHRS and CDR2 YFSETQ.

The rearrangement uses TRBV20-1 and TRBJ2-3; D gene ambiguous. V was cut by 3 bases and J by 5 bases, with 12 bases left in between. CDR3 length equals 13 residues. Germline CDR1 DFQATT, CDR2 SNEGSKA (reference sequence). CDR3 loop: CSASSNYLDTQYF. The CDR3 region has the DNA TGCAGTGCTAGCTCTAACTACCTAGATACGCAGTATTTT.

This clonotype has a handful of counts. The chain is built from TRBV25-1 and TRBJ1-2; D is uncertain. Germline CDR1 MGHDK, CDR2 SYGVNS. V lost 6 bases to trimming and J lost 4 bases, with 12 bases between them. This CDR3 region has 13 residues. The CDR3 DNA is TGTGCCAGCAGACGACAAGGGAGCTATGGCTACACCTTC. It translates to CASRRQGSYGYTF.

A few counts support this clonotype. This chain joins TRBV5-1 and TRBJ2-6; D unresolved. The germline V gene has CDR1 SGHRS and CDR2 YFSETQ. This CDR3 comprises 13 residues. Trimming left V 4 bases short and J 7 bases short, with 9 bases between. Here the CDR3 DNA reads TGCGCCAGCAGCCTTACGGTTGCCAACGTCCTGACTTTC. Amino acids: CASSLTVANVLTF.